This entry features one T cell receptor beta chain sequence. This specimen belongs to a study of blood T cell repertoires in COVID-19. Study at large: COVID-19 samples from acute and convalescent phases originated in the United States, Italy and Spain. The cDNA or gDNA used as material had been derived from T cells, B-cell-depleted T cells, or PBMCs.

Original methodology: Reference gene primers were amplified, and this amplification served to estimate nucleated cell counts. Assay used: immunoSEQ multiplex PCR; TCRdb lists only in-frame clones, some missing. The V and J calls and clone size were taken over from that table, and D and trimming were inferred from the DNA. This table has 270,000 or so clones, about 85% appearing once. The sequenced sample was peripheral blood. The clonotype was recovered from a human donor in a cohort sampled during active COVID-19.

CDR3 sequence: CASSLLFHRQGAYEQYF. CDR3 DNA: TGTGCCAGCAGCTTATTATTCCACCGACAGGGTGCCTACGAGCAGTACTTC. The chain employs TRBV7-8 and TRBJ2-7; TRBD1 agrees at 7 bases. The ends lost 2 bases at V and 2 bases at J; junction bases unmatched: 12. CDR1 and CDR2 from the germline V gene are SGHVS and FQNEAQ. CDR3 length: 17 amino acids. Variable domain in full (rest from reference TRBV7-8 and TRBJ2-7): GAGVSQSPRYKVAKRGQDVALRCDPISGHVSLFWYQQALGQGPEFLTYFQNEAQLDKSGLPSDRFFAERPEGSVSTLKIQRTQQEDSAVYLCASSLLFHRQGAYEQYFGPGTRLTVT.